This T cell receptor beta chain was captured by sequencing in a study of vaccination and CD4 T cells after COVID-19. In regard to this clonotype: Its antigen is currently unknown.

Noted treatment: roughly 10-day PBMC culture with coronavirus spike peptide pools or control peptides (ViraFEST assay). An Oncomine TCR Beta short-read assay was used to sequence the DNA from cultured CD4+ T cells. TCRdb independently ran MiXCR on the PCR reads; one entry per CDR3 protein. The repertoire has about 15,000 distinct CDR3 sequences, around 59% of them found once; the top ten carry 4.5% to 6.5%. V shed 7 bases, J shed 8 bases, and the junction held 12 bases outside the gene matches. CDR1 and CDR2 from the germline V gene are DFQATT and SNEGSKA (reference sequence). The CDR3 extends over 13 amino acids.

This clonotype was obtained from a human donor who had recovered from COVID-19. The V call is TRBV20-1, the J call TRBJ1-2, with 8 bases aligning to TRBD1. The sequences come from CD4+ T cells from blood, cultured in vitro, collected after SARS-CoV-2 vaccination. The CDR3 sequence: CSGWTGNSMGYTF. CDR3 in DNA: TGCAGTGGATGGACAGGGAATTCTATGGGCTACACCTTC.